The clone carrying this T cell receptor beta chain was seen once. No antigen is known for it. This specimen comes from a study of cytomegalovirus exposure and HLA in healthy donors. Amplification used 60 Vbeta primers and 13 Jbeta primers. Sequencing used immunoSEQ multiplex PCR; TCRdb keeps in-frame clones, though not all of them. The data show almost 200,000 clones, with 70% to 80% seen just once and approximately 0.4% held by the top ten. Study results and limitations: In a later analysis, CMV-associated beta chains were mostly HLA-associated, it appeared. Later analysis identified a missense DCLRE1C variant that was linked to TCR beta V- and J-gene trimming.

Germline assignment: CDR1 KGHSH and CDR2 LQKENI. The junction had 1 base not matched to a gene; V was cut back by 4 bases and J by 5 bases. The CDR3 contains 12 residues. The sequence came from a male donor in good health and CMV-seropositive. The material sequenced was PBMCs. This rearrangement joins TRBV18 to TRBJ2-7, with 8 bases matching TRBD1. The CDR3 region is CASSQDRDEQYF. The CDR3 coding sequence is TGTGCCAGCTCACAGGACAGGGACGAGCAGTACTTC.